These 29 T cell receptor beta chains were sequenced from one sample in a study of CD4 T cell repertoires in COVID-19. TCRdb's copy holds only in-frame clones and misses some; the assay was immunoSEQ multiplex PCR. Of around 620 clones listed, more than 15% are singletons. No cognate antigen is known for these TCRs. Recombinant SARS-CoV-2 spike or nucleoprotein, presented by autologous monocytes, stimulated the CFSE-labeled cells. The sample in question was circulating follicular helper CD4+ T cells, cultured in vitro, obtained after recovery from COVID-19. Receptors originate from a human donor who had COVID-19.

The V and J genes are TRBV27 and TRBJ2-3, with unresolved D. Germline assignment: CDR1 MNHEY and CDR2 SMNVEV (reference sequence). Trimming left V 7 bases short and J 0 bases short, with 8 bases between. The CDR3 totals 13 residues. CDR3 nucleotide sequence: TGTGCCAGCAAACTGGCGAGCACAGATACGCAGTATTTT. It yields the protein CASKLASTDTQYF.

This chain connects TRBV3-1 (or the pseudogene TRBV3-2) to TRBJ2-2, with D unclear. V was trimmed by 1 base and J by 1 base, leaving 4 bases between them. The germline V gene encodes CDR1 LGHDT and CDR2 YNNKEL (reference sequence). There are 14 residues in the CDR3. The CDR3 DNA is TGTGCCAGCAGCCAAGGTCTGAACACCGGGGAGCTGTTTTTT. Amino acid sequence: CASSQGLNTGELFF.

This clone is labeled medium-sized. CDR3: CASSEAGGRGEAFF. The CDR3, as DNA: TGTGCCAGCAGTGAAGCTGGCGGTCGAGGTGAAGCTTTCTTT. This rearrangement joins TRBV2 to TRBJ1-1; unclear D gene. V was pared by 0 bases and J by 7 bases, with 12 bases between. The CDR3 loop spans 14 amino acids. Germline V gene sequence: CDR1 SNHLY, CDR2 FYNNEI.

This sequence joins TRBV11-3 and TRBJ1-2; D is possibly TRBD1 (6 bases). From germline, CDR1 is SGHNT and CDR2 YENEEA. The CDR3 loop spans 19 amino acids. Trimming took off 1 base at V and 2 bases at J, with 23 bases between the two ends. The CDR3 loop reads CASSLVSRGEANYNYGYTF. The DNA for the CDR3 is TGTGCCAGCAGCTTAGTCTCCAGGGGCGAAGCTAACTACAACTATGGCTACACCTTC.

This clone has more than one count but fewer than ten. The J gene is TRBJ2-7, the V gene TRBV21-1. TRBV21-1 has pseudogene status. This CDR3 comprises 13 residues. CDR3: CASSKAAEGEQYV. The CDR3 DNA is TGTGCCAGCAGCAAAGCGGCAGAAGGCGAGCAGTACGTC.

In its sample, this clone ranks as large. At the DNA level, this CDR3 is encoded by other sequences in the same sample as well. The J gene is TRBJ1-5, the V gene TRBV19; 7 bases map to TRBD1. CDR1 is LNHDA, CDR2 SQIVND, per germline (reference sequence). The CDR3 runs 14 residues. J was trimmed by 2 bases and V by 6 bases; bases with no gene match: 4. CDR3 DNA sequence: TGTGCCAGTAGCGCAGGGGGTGGCAATCAGCCCCAGCATTTT. This gives the protein CASSAGGGNQPQHF. The complete variable domain, with remaining parts taken from reference TRBV19 and TRBJ1-5, reads DGGITQSPKYLFRKEGQNVTLSCEQNLNHDAMYWYRQDPGQGLRLIYYSQIVNDFQKGDIAEGYSVSREKKESFPLTVTSAQKNPTAFYLCASSAGGGNQPQHFGDGTRLSIL.

This clone counts as medium-sized. The chain links TRBV6-5 to TRBJ1-2; 7 bases fit TRBD1. V lost 2 bases to trimming and J lost 4 bases; unmatched junction nucleotides: 7. This CDR3 spans 15 amino acids. The germline gives CDR1 MNHEY, CDR2 SVGAGI. The CDR3 reads CASSYLQGGSYGYTF. The CDR3 DNA follows: TGTGCCAGCAGTTACCTTCAGGGGGGATCCTATGGCTACACCTTC.

The chain employs TRBV24-1 and TRBJ2-2, with 10 bases that match TRBD2. CDR3 length: 17 residues. V lost 4 bases to trimming and J lost 3 bases; unmatched junction nucleotides: 7. The germline V gene has CDR1 KGHDR and CDR2 SFDVKD. This chain's CDR3 is CATSDQRTSGYTGELFF. The CDR3 nucleotides are TGTGCCACCAGTGACCAGCGGACTAGCGGATACACCGGGGAGCTGTTTTTT.

The V and J genes are TRBV5-1 and TRBJ2-7; TRBD1 agrees at 9 bases. The CDR3 length is 15 residues. Trimming at V came to 4 bases and at J to 0 bases, leaving 5 bases not matched to a gene. Germline V gene lookup returns CDR1 SGHRS and CDR2 YFSETQ. In DNA, the CDR3 is TGCGCCAGCAGCGTAGGACAGGGGAGCTCCTACGAGCAGTACGTC. Protein: CASSVGQGSSYEQYV.

The rearrangement uses TRBV14 and TRBJ1-1, with D unclear. The ends were cut back, 3 bases at V and 5 bases at J, with 7 bases in the middle. The CDR3 runs to 12 residues. Germline V gene lookup returns CDR1 SGHDN and CDR2 FVKESK. The CDR3 region is CASSHGGTEAFF. The CDR3 DNA follows: TGTGCCAGCAGCCATGGAGGGACTGAAGCTTTCTTT.

This rearrangement joins TRBV7-2 to TRBJ2-3, with 11 bases that match TRBD2. Germline CDR1 reads SGHTA; CDR2 reads FQGNSA. The V segment lost 0 bases and the J segment 3 bases; nucleotides outside the gene matches: 11. CDR3 length: 19 amino acids. CDR3 sequence (DNA): TGTGCCAGCAGCTTAGCGAGGACCGCCGGGACTAGCGGAACAGATACGCAGTATTTT. It codes for CASSLARTAGTSGTDTQYF.

Within the sample, this clone is large. V usage is TRBV2 and J usage is TRBJ1-1; TRBD1 might be the D (5 bases). The CDR3 has 14 amino acids. The V gene lost 8 bases and the J gene lost 4 bases, with 17 bases spanning the gap. In germline, CDR1 is SNHLY, CDR2 FYNNEI. CDR3 nucleotide sequence: TGTGCCAGCCTACTCTCGGGGGGACGCACTGAAGCTTTCTTT. Its translation: CASLLSGGRTEAFF.

In this sample, this clone turned up a few times. The V and J genes are TRBV7-3 and TRBJ2-5; D unresolved. V was pared by 5 bases and J by 3 bases, with 10 bases between. This CDR3 has 13 residues. Per the germline V gene, CDR1 is SGHTA and CDR2 is FQGTGA. For the CDR3, the DNA is TGTGCCAGCAGCCGAGGAGTGGAAGAGACCCAGTACTTC. Its translation: CASSRGVEETQYF. The entire variable domain, with the rest obtained from reference TRBV7-3 and TRBJ2-5, is as follows: GAGVSQTPSNKVTEKGKYVELRCDPISGHTALYWYRQSLGQGPEFLIYFQGTGAADDSGLPNDRFFAVRPEGSVSTLKIQRTERGDSAVYLCASSRGVEETQYFGPGTRLLVL.

This chain uses TRBV7-9 with TRBJ2-6; D is unclear. CDR3 length equals 14 residues. CDR1 and CDR2 (germline): SEHNR, FQNEAQ (reference sequence). Trimming took 6 bases from V and 2 from J, leaving 8 bases between them. The CDR3 spells CASSRTTGANVLTF. The CDR3 nucleotides read TGTGCCAGCAGTCGGACGACTGGGGCCAACGTCCTGACTTTC.

By its share, this clone is large. The rearrangement uses TRBV7-8 and TRBJ2-2; 7 bases align to TRBD1. In germline, CDR1 is SGHVS, CDR2 FQNEAQ. The CDR3 covers 16 residues. Trimming at V came to 5 bases and at J to 1 base, leaving 7 bases not matched to a gene. CDR3 protein: CASSPRQGRNTGELFF. Written as DNA, the CDR3 is TGTGCCAGCAGCCCGCGACAGGGAAGGAACACCGGGGAGCTGTTTTTT.

This clone has just a few counts. The chain employs TRBV6-5 and TRBJ2-5, with 10 bases identical to TRBD1. This CDR3 spans 13 amino acids. CDR1 and CDR2 (germline): MNHEY, SVGAGI. The J segment lost 5 bases and the V segment lost 9 bases, leaving 6 bases of the junction unmatched. The CDR3 bases are TGTGCCAGAACCGGACAGGGGGGTGAGACCCAGTACTTC. The encoded protein is CARTGQGGETQYF.

By frequency in the sample, this clone is large. The CDR3 DNA sequence: TGTGCCAGCAGCTTGGCAGGGGCGGGAGGGTTAGGAGAGACCCAGTACTTC. Translation gives CASSLAGAGGLGETQYF. The chain employs TRBV7-3 and TRBJ2-5; 9 positions match TRBD2. Unmatched junction bases numbered 12, after V lost 3 bases and J lost 4 bases. This CDR3 region has 17 residues. The germline V gene encodes CDR1 SGHTA and CDR2 FQGTGA.

By sample fraction, this clone is large. This chain connects TRBV4-3 to TRBJ1-4, with 7 bases identical to TRBD1. V shed 0 bases and J 6 bases; nucleotides not matched to a gene: 10. Germline CDR1 LGHNA, CDR2 YSLEER. The CDR3 contains 17 residues. This CDR3 reads CASSQDPATQGYEKLFF. In DNA form, the CDR3 reads TGCGCCAGCAGCCAAGATCCCGCCACACAGGGGTATGAAAAACTGTTTTTT.

In its sample, this clone was seen a few times. The chain employs TRBV19 and TRBJ2-2, with unresolved D. Germline-derived CDR1 and CDR2 are LNHDA and SQIVND (reference sequence). Trimming left V 3 bases short and J 6 bases short, with 5 bases between. The CDR3 covers 12 residues. The CDR3 nucleotides are TGTGCCAGTAGTATTTTTGCCGGGGAGCTGTTTTTT. It is translated as CASSIFAGELFF. The variable domain in full, completed from reference TRBV19 and TRBJ2-2, reads DGGITQSPKYLFRKEGQNVTLSCEQNLNHDAMYWYRQDPGQGLRLIYYSQIVNDFQKGDIAEGYSVSREKKESFPLTVTSAQKNPTAFYLCASSIFAGELFFGEGSRLTVL.

By sample share, this clone is large. The chain couples TRBV30 to TRBJ1-6, with TRBD1 as a possible D gene (6 bases). Trimming pared 0 bases from V and 5 bases from J, leaving 17 bases between. CDR3 size: 17 residues. Germline CDR1 and CDR2: GTSNPN and SVGIG (reference sequence). CDR3 in amino acids: CAWSVSPGQMHNSPLHF. The CDR3 DNA sequence: TGTGCCTGGAGTGTATCGCCAGGACAGATGCATAATTCACCCCTCCACTTT.

V is TRBV4-3 and J is TRBJ1-4; TRBD1 might be the D (5 bases). The CDR3 sequence is 17 residues long. Germline V gives CDR1 LGHNA, CDR2 YSLEER. Trimming shortened V by 4 bases and J by 0 bases, and 15 bases separated the two germline ends. CDR3 region: CASSPTWKTATNEKLFF. DNA for the CDR3: TGCGCCAGCAGCCCCACATGGAAGACAGCAACTAATGAAAAACTGTTTTTT.

This clone was counted only a few times. The chain uses TRBV7-3 and TRBJ2-2; 8 nucleotides align to TRBD1. The length of the CDR3 is 16 residues. V shed 1 base, J shed 2 bases, and the junction held 3 bases outside the gene matches. CDR1 is SGHTA and CDR2 is FQGTGA in the germline V gene. CDR3 nucleotides: TGTGCCAGCAGCTTAAGGGACAGGTTCAACACCGGGGAGCTGTTTTTT. Its translation: CASSLRDRFNTGELFF. The full variable domain, its missing parts supplied by reference TRBV7-3 and TRBJ2-2, is GAGVSQTPSNKVTEKGKYVELRCDPISGHTALYWYRQSLGQGPEFLIYFQGTGAADDSGLPNDRFFAVRPEGSVSTLKIQRTERGDSAVYLCASSLRDRFNTGELFFGEGSRLTVL.

V is TRBV6-2 or TRBV6-3 and J is TRBJ2-3, with 7 bases matching TRBD2. CDR1 is MNHEY, CDR2 SVGEGT, per germline. With V trimmed by 6 bases and J by 2 bases, 5 bases remained unmatched. The CDR3 consists of 14 residues. The CDR3 coding sequence is TGTGCCAGCAGCCCCCGGGGGGACACAGATACGCAGTATTTT. Encoded protein: CASSPRGDTDTQYF.

This clone is classed as medium-sized (0.01 to 0.1%). This rearrangement joins TRBV19 to TRBJ1-4; D unresolved. V dropped 2 bases and J dropped 3 bases, with 7 bases sitting between them. There are 14 residues in the CDR3. CDR1 LNHDA and CDR2 SQIVND come from the germline V gene (reference sequence). CDR3 coding DNA: TGTGCCAGTAGTATAACCGGGGCTAATGAAAAACTGTTTTTT. This sequence encodes CASSITGANEKLFF.

This clone is labeled as medium-sized (0.01 to 0.1%). This chain connects TRBV19 to TRBJ1-3; 9 nucleotides match TRBD1. Germline V gene data show CDR1 as LNHDA and CDR2 as SQIVND (reference sequence). The CDR3 covers 16 residues. J lost 6 bases, V lost 5 bases, and 11 bases had no gene match. CDR3 in DNA: TGTGCCAGTAGTGAACCGACCGGGACAGGGATAAACACCATATATTTT. It codes for CASSEPTGTGINTIYF.

This clone has just a few counts. The rearrangement joins TRBV5-4 to TRBJ2-7, with 7 bases identical to TRBD1. The germline V gene encodes CDR1 SGHNT and CDR2 YYREEE (reference sequence). The V gene end was trimmed by 3 bases and the J gene end by 0 bases; junction bases not matched to a gene: 6. The CDR3 is made up of 15 amino acids. The CDR3 sequence is CASSSAGTASYEQYF. CDR3 DNA sequence: TGTGCCAGCAGCTCGGCCGGGACAGCCTCCTACGAGCAGTACTTC.

This clone rates as large. A read error may account for a junction end that differs from germline. DNA of the CDR3: TGTGCCAGCAGCATAGCGGTGAACACCGGGGAGCTGTTTTTT. Its translation: CASSIAVNTGELFF. V gene TRBV7-2 combines with J gene TRBJ2-2; a weak D match, TRBD2 (6 bases). The CDR3 extends over 14 amino acids. Germline assignment: CDR1 SGHTA and CDR2 FQGNSA.

V gene TRBV6-5 combines with J gene TRBJ1-4; unclear D gene. From germline, CDR1 is MNHEY and CDR2 SVGAGI. The V end was cut by 0 bases, the J end by 8 bases, with 10 bases between. The CDR3 spans 14 residues. CDR3 region: CASSYSIPEEKLFF. In DNA form, the CDR3 reads TGTGCCAGCAGTTACTCGATACCGGAAGAAAAACTGTTTTTT.

There are a few counts of this clone. The CDR3 nucleotides are TGCGCCAGCAGCCAAGCCCCCTGCCCGGGACAAACGATAATCAGCTCCTACGAGCAGTACGTC. Translation: CASSQAPCPGQTIISSYEQYV. The chain carries TRBV4-3 and TRBJ2-7; D is perhaps TRBD1 (6 bases). Germline CDR1 is LGHNA and CDR2 is YSLEER. Trimming shortened V by 1 base and J by 0 bases, and 28 bases separated the two germline ends. This CDR3 comprises 21 residues.